This T cell receptor beta chain stems from a study of long-term antiretroviral therapy in people with HIV (dated by TCRdb to between 2020 and 2023). For context, the study as a whole: The earliest samples were collected about a decade before the 2015 WHO recommendation for immediate ART, when ART was typically delayed until CD4 counts fell. A total of 150 to 200 cryopreserved PBMC samples were contributed to the cohort by 30 adults with confirmed HIV infection, with samples collected serially over a mean of approximately six years (range 1-12). No cross-contamination during QIAcube processing turned up in test extractions that ran a monoclonal T-cell line alongside 33 polyclonal samples. Eleven of the 30 participants with HIV were female. This retrospective serial study examined whether starting ART and sustained HIV suppression were associated with changes in the composition and diversity of the TRB repertoire in peripheral blood. Overall results and qualifications from the work: Expanded TRB clones identified before ART initiation dominated the repertoire at all time points, although this dominance fluctuated and declined in many PLHIV after ART. Because pre-ART samples had limited cell numbers, profiling was done on unsorted PBMC rather than on sorted CD4+ and CD8+ T cells. A significant increase in TRB diversity was found to be associated with ART initiation, although TRB diversity was observed to remain significantly below that of transplant donor controls even after long-term ART. The samples span the years 2004 to 2017, and the ART regimens used at that time may not be as effective as current regimens. Inferences about post-ART repertoire changes are limited because no data were available on ART adherence, viral resistance or therapy changes. Because PBMC availability was limited, only the TCR beta chain was sequenced, with no alpha chain pairing. CDR3 length ranges in HIV repertoires were narrower than in controls, and network structure suggested an antigen-experienced repertoire with only a slight naive shift after ART.

To be included, a participant needed at least one PBMC sample from before ART initiation plus at least two post-ART samples. All participants with HIV were treated in the United States of America. Before DNA extraction, cryopreserved samples of roughly 0.9-10 million PBMC were thawed and then washed. At the time of the earliest PBMC sample, participants with HIV were aged between roughly 23 and 60 years. PBMC samples were contributed by each participant from 1-4 timepoints before ART initiation and 2-8 timepoints after ART initiation, with a median of 7 samples. Serial HIV viral load, CD4+ T-cell count, ART history and demographic data were obtained for every participant. Genomic DNA was extracted from unsorted PBMC with a Qiagen kit on a QIAcube, with processing performed in batches of 12 samples. Sequencing of the TRB variable region was done with the immunoSEQ hsTCRB v3.0 assay at survey level resolution. TRB sequencing targeted a depth of about 40,000-50,000 T-cell genomes per sample. TRB libraries were pooled and sequenced on an Illumina MiSeq using a v3 150-cycle kit. The source study handled its data this way. Repertoire analysis ran in R within a reproducible Nextflow workflow covering QC, data transformation and analysis. LymphoSeq2, an R package for exploring AIRR-Seq data, was used to implement custom analyses. A handful of samples yielding fewer than 5000 total TRB sequences were excluded, leaving around 190 analyzed HIV repertoires. Among the 170 to 200 HIV repertoires that were kept, under 60 were collected before ART initiation and more than 120 were collected after ART initiation. Repertoires were downsampled to 5000 TRB nucleotide sequences, and summary statistics were averaged over 100 downsampling iterations. The analysis kept only TRB sequences whose CDR3 regions were at least seven amino acids long. Two measures captured diversity: a Shannon entropy-derived clonality score and the Gini coefficient. In the repertoire networks, any two of the top 5000 CDR3 amino acid sequences were linked whenever the two sequences differed by an edit distance of one. Antigen specificity groups and MHC restriction were predicted for TRB CDR3 amino acid sequences with GLIPH2. To flag known associations with CMV, EBV, HIV or tissue antigens, CDR3 amino acid sequences were compared against VDJdb and McPAS-TCR. Pre-ART, post-ART and control groups were compared with Wilcoxon signed-rank tests and Holm-Bonferroni correction. Sourced from immuneACCESS, this table was stored by TCRdb with only in-frame sequences that have V and J called. A share of the clones is absent; for the studies checked, an unresolved V gene accounts for under half, and the remainder has no known explanation. The DNA was the basis for D and trimming; V, J and clone size are from that table. The sample records fewer than 45,000 clones, more than 80% of which are singletons. 5.8% of the sample lies in the top ten.

Turning to this clone: The antigen this receptor binds is unknown. The record has no base qualities; no much larger clone is one base away.

The germline V gene provides CDR1 SGHRS and CDR2 YFSETQ. Spanning cysteine to phenylalanine, the CDR3 consists of 16 amino acids. Of the read, only the CDR3 DNA is kept; its 48 bases are in frame from base 1. V lost 5 bases and J lost 3 bases; the stretch between them is 18 bases long. This clonotype was obtained from a man younger than 45 with HIV. The rearrangement joined TRBV5-1 to TRBJ2-1; the D gene is perhaps TRBD2, on 6 matching bases. The sequences come from unsorted PBMCs, collected 3.4 years after starting antiretroviral therapy. The DNA is TGCGCCAGCAGTCAATCCCGGGACTTCAACTACAATGAGCAGTTCTTC. This is translated as CASSQSRDFNYNEQFF. The full variable domain, with segments outside the CDR3 supplied by the reference TRBV5-1 and TRBJ2-1 proteins, appears as KAGVTQTPRYLIKTRGQQVTLSCSPISGHRSVSWYQQTPGQGLQFLFEYFSETQRNKGNFPGRFSGRQFSNSRSEMNVSTLELGDSALYLCASSQSRDFNYNEQFFGPGTRLTVL.